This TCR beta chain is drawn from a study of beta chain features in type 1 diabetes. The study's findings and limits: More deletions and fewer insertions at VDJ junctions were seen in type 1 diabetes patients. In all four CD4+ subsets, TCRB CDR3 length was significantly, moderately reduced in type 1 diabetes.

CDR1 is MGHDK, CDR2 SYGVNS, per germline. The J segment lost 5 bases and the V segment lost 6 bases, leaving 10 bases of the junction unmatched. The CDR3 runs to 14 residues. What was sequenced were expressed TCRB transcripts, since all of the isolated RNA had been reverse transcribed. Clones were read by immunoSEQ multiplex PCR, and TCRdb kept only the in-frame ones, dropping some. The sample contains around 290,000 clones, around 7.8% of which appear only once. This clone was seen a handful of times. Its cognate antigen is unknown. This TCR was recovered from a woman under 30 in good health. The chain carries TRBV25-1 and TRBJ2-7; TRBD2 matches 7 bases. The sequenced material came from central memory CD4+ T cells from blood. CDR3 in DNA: TGTGCCAGCAGGGGGGGGATGGAGATCCACGAGCAGTACTTC. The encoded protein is CASRGGMEIHEQYF.